This T cell receptor beta chain was sequenced during a study of cytomegalovirus exposure and HLA in healthy donors (dated by TCRdb to 2015 to 2018). Regarding the research as a whole: The approximately 710 repertoires of the first cohort and the roughly 120 validation repertoires were produced on the same platform, according to a later analysis. The aim of the study was to test whether cataloging public T cell receptors could identify signatures of past pathogen exposure. To predict cytomegalovirus infection status, the study brought together high-throughput TCR immunosequencing, statistical association of individual TCRs with disease status, and machine learning. In addition to the first cohort of 500 to 850 subjects, a separate validation cohort of 130 or so different subjects was used. What the study reported, not specific to this receptor: In a later analysis, TCRs clustered in the first cohort were found to also tend to co-occur in the roughly 120 validation repertoires, with about 93% of cluster scores above 0. In the study, 150 to 200 TCR beta chains were listed as associated with cytomegalovirus. Across donors, most TCR sequences were observed very rarely, whereas some public TCRs were present in many individuals. All 120 or so repertoires were used to score co-occurrence in the validation cohort in a later analysis, because that analysis had no HLA typing for the cohort. Cytomegalovirus status was reported to be diagnosed by the classifier with high specificity and sensitivity in both the original and validation cohorts. It was suggested by the authors that the approach could potentially be generalized to other disease states and immunological phenotypes. In vitro tests confirmed that three of the cytomegalovirus-associated TCR beta chains recognize cytomegalovirus antigens.

Library generation was performed with the immunoSEQ multiplex PCR assay. On the authors' methods: To diagnose cytomegalovirus status from the catalog of TCR beta chain sequences, a statistical classification framework was built. TCRdb limited this immuneACCESS table to in-frame rearrangements with V and J called. A share of clones is missing; checked studies link under half to unresolved V genes, and the rest is unexplained. The V and J calls and clone size were taken over from that table, and D and trimming were inferred from the DNA. This sample is represented by 220,000 or so clones; over 80% of them were singletons. The ten most abundant clones make up about 14% of the sample. Of note for this clone: The specificity of this receptor is unknown. Base qualities are missing; no much larger clone stands one base away.

Donors formed part of the validation cohort, which comprised 120 subjects and was distinct from the first cohort of under 850 subjects. Sequencing used PBMCs. The TCR was taken from a woman aged 30 to 39 in good health and CMV-seropositive.

This receptor has the CDR3 CASSLYPADTQYF. The bases are TGCGCCAGCAGCTTGTATCCCGCGGATACGCAGTATTTT. Rearrangement joined TRBV5-1 to TRBJ2-3; the D gene assignment is ambiguous. The CDR3 runs 13 residues from the cysteine to the phenylalanine. The only DNA kept is the CDR3, 39 bases in frame from the first base. The germline V gene yields SGHRS for CDR1 and YFSETQ for CDR2. The germline ends are 9 bases apart after V is trimmed by 1 base and J by 6 bases.